This is a list of T cell receptor beta chains from one sample in a study of blood T cell repertoires in COVID-19. Method: immunoSEQ multiplex PCR; TCRdb's copy keeps in-frame clones and lacks some. The repertoire has about 180,000 clones, roughly 82% of them found once; the top ten carry around 9%. The material sequenced was PBMCs or T cells enriched from blood (not recorded which). All receptors come from a woman aged 30 to 39 who had recovered from COVID-19. Both conserved end residues are trimmed from each CDR3.

J | V | CDR3
TRBJ2-1 | TRBV9 | ASSVVDSSYNEQF
TRBJ2-7 | TRBV24-1 | ATSEAGTSGLYEQY
TRBJ2-5 | TRBV10-1 | ASQGTSRKETQY
TRBJ2-3 | TRBV2 | ASSEGQGSDTQY
TRBJ1-3 | TRBV7-9 | ASSENRVGNTIY
TRBJ1-3 | TRBV4-1 | ASSQALSGNTIY
TRBJ2-2 | TRBV24-1 | ATSEGLAGDHYLTGELF
TRBJ2-7 | TRBV15 | ATSSQVSEQY
TRBJ2-7 | TRBV9 | ASTVEGSYEQY
TRBJ2-1 | TRBV7-3 | ASSLAGGPVEEQF
TRBJ2-7 | TRBV29-1 | SVGQVGYEQY
TRBJ2-7 | TRBV10-1 | ARTRDRVAEQY
TRBJ2-7 | TRBV10-3 | AISDPGVNYEQY
TRBJ1-4 | TRBV2 | ASRRQGNGKLF